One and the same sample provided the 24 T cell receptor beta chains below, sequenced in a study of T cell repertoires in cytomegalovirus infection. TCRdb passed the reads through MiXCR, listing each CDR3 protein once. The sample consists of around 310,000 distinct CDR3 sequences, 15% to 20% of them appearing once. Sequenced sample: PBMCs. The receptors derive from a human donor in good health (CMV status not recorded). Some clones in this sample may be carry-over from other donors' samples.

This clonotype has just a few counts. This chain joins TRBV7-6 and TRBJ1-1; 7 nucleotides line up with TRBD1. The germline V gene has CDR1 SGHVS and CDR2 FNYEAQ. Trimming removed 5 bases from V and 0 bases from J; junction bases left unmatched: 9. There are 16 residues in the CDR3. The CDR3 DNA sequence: TGTGCCAGCAGCGGACTCCCGGGACAGCTGAACACTGAAGCTTTCTTT. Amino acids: CASSGLPGQLNTEAFF.

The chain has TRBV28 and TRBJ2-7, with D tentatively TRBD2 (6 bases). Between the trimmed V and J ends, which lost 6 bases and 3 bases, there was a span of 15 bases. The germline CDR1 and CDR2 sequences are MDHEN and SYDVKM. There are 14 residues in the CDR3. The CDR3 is CASSSGGRVYEQYF. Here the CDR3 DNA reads TGTGCCAGCAGCTCCGGGGGACGGGTCTACGAGCAGTACTTC. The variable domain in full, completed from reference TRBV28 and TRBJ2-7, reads DVKVTQSSRYLVKRTGEKVFLECVQDMDHENMFWYRQDPGLGLRLIYFSYDVKMKEKGDIPEGYSVSREKKERFSLILESASTNQTSMYLCASSSGGRVYEQYFGPGTRLTVT.

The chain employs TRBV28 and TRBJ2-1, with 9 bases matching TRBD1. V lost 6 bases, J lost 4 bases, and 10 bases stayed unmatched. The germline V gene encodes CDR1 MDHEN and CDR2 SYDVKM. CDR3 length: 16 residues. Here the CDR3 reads CASSLAGTGLYNEQFF. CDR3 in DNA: TGTGCCAGCAGCCTCGCCGGGACAGGGCTATACAATGAGCAGTTCTTC.

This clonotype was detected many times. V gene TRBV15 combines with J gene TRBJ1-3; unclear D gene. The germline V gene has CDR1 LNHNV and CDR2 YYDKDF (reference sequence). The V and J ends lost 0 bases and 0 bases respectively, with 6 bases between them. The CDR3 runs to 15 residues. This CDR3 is CATSRDPGSGNTIYF. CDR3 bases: TGTGCCACCAGCAGAGATCCGGGCTCTGGAAACACCATATATTTT.

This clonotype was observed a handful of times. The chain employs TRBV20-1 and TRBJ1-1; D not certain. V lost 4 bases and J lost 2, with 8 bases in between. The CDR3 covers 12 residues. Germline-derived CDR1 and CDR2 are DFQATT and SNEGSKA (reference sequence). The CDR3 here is CSAKGENTEAFF. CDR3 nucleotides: TGCAGTGCTAAGGGTGAAAACACTGAAGCTTTCTTT.

The CDR3 sequence is CASSRTGTSYGYTF. The CDR3, as DNA: TGTGCCAGCTCCAGGACAGGGACCTCCTATGGCTACACCTTC. The chain is built from TRBV27 and TRBJ1-2, with TRBD1 identical over 8 bases. The CDR3 runs 14 residues. J gave up 4 bases and V 8 bases, and 9 bases lay outside the gene matches. From germline, CDR1 is MNHEY and CDR2 SMNVEV (reference sequence).

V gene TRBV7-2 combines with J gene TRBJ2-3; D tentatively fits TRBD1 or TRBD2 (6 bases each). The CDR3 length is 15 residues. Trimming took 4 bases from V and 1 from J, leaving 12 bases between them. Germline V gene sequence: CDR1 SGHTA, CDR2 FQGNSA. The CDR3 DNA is TGTGCCAGCAGCTCTAGTAGGGGGGGCACAGATACGCAGTATTTT. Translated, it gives CASSSSRGGTDTQYF. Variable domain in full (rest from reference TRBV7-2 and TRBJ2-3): GAGVSQSPSNKVTEKGKDVELRCDPISGHTALYWYRQSLGQGLEFLIYFQGNSAPDKSGLPSDRFSAERTGGSVSTLTIQRTQQEDSAVYLCASSSSRGGTDTQYFGPGTRLTVL.

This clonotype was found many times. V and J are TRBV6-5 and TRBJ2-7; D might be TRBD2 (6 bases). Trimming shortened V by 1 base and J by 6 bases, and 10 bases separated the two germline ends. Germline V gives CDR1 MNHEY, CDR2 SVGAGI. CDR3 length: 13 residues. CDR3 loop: CASSYWQGGEQYF. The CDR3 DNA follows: TGTGCCAGCAGTTACTGGCAGGGAGGCGAGCAGTACTTC.

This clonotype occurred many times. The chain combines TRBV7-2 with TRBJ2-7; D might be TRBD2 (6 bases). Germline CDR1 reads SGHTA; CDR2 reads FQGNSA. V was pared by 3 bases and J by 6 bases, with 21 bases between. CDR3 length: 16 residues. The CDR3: CASSFMAGAGPFEQYF. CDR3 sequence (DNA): TGTGCCAGCAGCTTCATGGCCGGAGCGGGCCCATTCGAGCAGTACTTC.

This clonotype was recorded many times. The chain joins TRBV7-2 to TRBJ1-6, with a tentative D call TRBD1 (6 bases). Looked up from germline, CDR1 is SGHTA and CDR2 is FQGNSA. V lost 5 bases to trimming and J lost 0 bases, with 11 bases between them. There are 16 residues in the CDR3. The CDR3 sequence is CASSPRGDSYNSPLHF. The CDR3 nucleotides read TGTGCCAGCAGCCCCAGGGGAGACTCCTATAATTCACCCCTCCACTTT. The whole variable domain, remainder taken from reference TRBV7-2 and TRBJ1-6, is GAGVSQSPSNKVTEKGKDVELRCDPISGHTALYWYRQSLGQGLEFLIYFQGNSAPDKSGLPSDRFSAERTGGSVSTLTIQRTQQEDSAVYLCASSPRGDSYNSPLHFGNGTRLTVT.

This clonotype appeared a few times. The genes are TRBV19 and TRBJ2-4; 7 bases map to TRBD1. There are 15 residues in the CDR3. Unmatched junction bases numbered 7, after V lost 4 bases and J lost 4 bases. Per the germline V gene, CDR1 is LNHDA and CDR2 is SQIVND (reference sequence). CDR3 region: CASSRGTVGKNIQYF. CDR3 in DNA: TGTGCCAGTAGTAGAGGGACAGTAGGTAAAAACATTCAGTACTTC.

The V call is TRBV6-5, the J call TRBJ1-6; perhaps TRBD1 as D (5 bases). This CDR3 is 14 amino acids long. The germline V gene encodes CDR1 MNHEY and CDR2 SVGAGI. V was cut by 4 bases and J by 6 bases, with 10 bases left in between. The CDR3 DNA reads TGTGCCAGCAGTTCCAGGGTTTCTAATTCACCCCTCCACTTT. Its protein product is CASSSRVSNSPLHF.

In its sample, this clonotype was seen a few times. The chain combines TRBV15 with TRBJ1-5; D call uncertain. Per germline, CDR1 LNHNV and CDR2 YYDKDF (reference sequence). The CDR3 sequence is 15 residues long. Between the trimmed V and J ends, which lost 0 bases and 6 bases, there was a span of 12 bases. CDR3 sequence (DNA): TGTGCCACCAGCAGAGAACGGTCTAACGTTCAGCCCCAGCATTTT. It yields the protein CATSRERSNVQPQHF.

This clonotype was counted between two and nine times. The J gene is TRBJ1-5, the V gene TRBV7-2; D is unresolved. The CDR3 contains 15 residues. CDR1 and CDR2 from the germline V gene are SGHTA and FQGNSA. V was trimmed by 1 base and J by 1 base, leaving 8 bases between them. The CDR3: CASSLVAQSNQPQHF. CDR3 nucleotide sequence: TGTGCCAGCAGCTTAGTGGCCCAGAGCAATCAGCCCCAGCATTTT. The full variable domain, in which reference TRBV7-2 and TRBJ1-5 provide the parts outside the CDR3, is GAGVSQSPSNKVTEKGKDVELRCDPISGHTALYWYRQSLGQGLEFLIYFQGNSAPDKSGLPSDRFSAERTGGSVSTLTIQRTQQEDSAVYLCASSLVAQSNQPQHFGDGTRLSIL.

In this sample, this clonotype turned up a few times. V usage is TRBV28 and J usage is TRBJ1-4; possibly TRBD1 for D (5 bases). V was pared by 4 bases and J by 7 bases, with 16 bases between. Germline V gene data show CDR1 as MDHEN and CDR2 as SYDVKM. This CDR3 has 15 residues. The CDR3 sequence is CASSSVIHQGEKLFF. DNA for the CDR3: TGTGCCAGCAGTTCGGTGATACATCAGGGTGAAAAACTGTTTTTT.

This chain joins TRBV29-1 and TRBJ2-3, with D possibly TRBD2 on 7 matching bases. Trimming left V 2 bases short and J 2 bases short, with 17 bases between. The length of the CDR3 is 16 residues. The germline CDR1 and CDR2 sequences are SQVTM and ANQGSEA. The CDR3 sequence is CSVESVEGGNTDTQYF. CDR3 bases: TGCAGCGTTGAATCTGTTGAGGGGGGGAACACAGATACGCAGTATTTT.

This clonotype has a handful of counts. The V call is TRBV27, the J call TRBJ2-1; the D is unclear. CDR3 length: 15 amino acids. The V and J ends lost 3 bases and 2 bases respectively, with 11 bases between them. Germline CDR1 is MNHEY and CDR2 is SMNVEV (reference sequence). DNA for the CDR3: TGTGCCAGCAGTTTCCTCGGCGGTCCCTACAATGAGCAGTTCTTC. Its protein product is CASSFLGGPYNEQFF.

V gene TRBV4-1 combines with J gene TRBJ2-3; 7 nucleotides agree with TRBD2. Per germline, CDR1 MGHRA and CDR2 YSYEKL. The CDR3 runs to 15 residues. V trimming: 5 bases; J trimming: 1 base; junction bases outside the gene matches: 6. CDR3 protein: CASSDTSERTDTQYF. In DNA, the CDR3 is TGCGCCAGCAGCGACACTAGCGAACGCACAGATACGCAGTATTTT.

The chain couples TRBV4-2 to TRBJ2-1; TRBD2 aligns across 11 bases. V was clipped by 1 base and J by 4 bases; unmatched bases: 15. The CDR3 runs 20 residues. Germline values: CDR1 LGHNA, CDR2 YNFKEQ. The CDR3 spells CASSQAFSPLAGAEYNEQFF. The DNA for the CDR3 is TGTGCCAGCAGCCAAGCGTTTTCCCCACTAGCGGGGGCCGAGTACAATGAGCAGTTCTTC.

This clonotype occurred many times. The CDR3, as DNA: TGTGCCAGCAGTTACCTAGGGGAGGGCGTCATGAACACTGAAGCTTTCTTT. This sequence encodes CASSYLGEGVMNTEAFF. This chain connects TRBV6-5 to TRBJ1-1, with D possibly TRBD1 on 5 matching bases. Germline loops: CDR1 MNHEY, CDR2 SVGAGI. The CDR3 is 17 amino acids. Between the trimmed V and J ends, which lost 2 bases and 0 bases, there was a span of 16 bases.

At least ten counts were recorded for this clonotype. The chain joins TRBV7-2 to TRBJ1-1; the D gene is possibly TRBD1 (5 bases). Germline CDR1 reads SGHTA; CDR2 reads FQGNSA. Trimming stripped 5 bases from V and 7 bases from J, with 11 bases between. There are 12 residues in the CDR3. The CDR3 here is CASSVTGYEAFF. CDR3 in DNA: TGTGCCAGCAGCGTCACAGGCTATGAAGCTTTCTTT.

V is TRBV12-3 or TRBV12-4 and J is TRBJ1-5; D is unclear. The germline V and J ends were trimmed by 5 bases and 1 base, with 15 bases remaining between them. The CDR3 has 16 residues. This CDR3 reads CASSPLGGSSNQPQHF. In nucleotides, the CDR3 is TGTGCCAGCAGTCCCCTGGGAGGGTCCAGCAATCAGCCCCAGCATTTT.

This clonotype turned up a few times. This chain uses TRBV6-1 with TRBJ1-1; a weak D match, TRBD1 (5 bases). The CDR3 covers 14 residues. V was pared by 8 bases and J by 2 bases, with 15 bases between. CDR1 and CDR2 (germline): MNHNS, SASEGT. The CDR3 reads CASFPGGSNTEAFF. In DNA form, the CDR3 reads TGTGCCAGCTTTCCGGGGGGGTCTAACACTGAAGCTTTCTTT.

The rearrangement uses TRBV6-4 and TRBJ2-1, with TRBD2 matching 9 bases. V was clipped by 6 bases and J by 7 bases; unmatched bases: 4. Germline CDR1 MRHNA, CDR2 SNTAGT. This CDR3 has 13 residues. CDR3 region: CASRDSGGNEQFF. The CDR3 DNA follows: TGTGCCAGCAGGGATAGCGGGGGAAATGAGCAGTTCTTC.